This T cell receptor (beta chain) derives from a study of CD8+ T cells in alopecia areata. Sequencing templates came from extracted RNA that was reverse transcribed into cDNA. Sequencing used immunoSEQ multiplex PCR; TCRdb keeps in-frame clones, though not all of them. The sample lists roughly 150,000 clones, around 86% occurring once. Alopecia areata patients provided lesional scalp punch biopsies and peripheral blood. CDR1 MNHEY and CDR2 SMNVEV come from the germline V gene (reference sequence). Trimming at V came to 0 bases and at J to 5 bases, leaving 10 bases not matched to a gene. The CDR3 has 18 amino acids.

This sequence originates from a human donor with alopecia areata. This specimen was CD8+ T cells sorted from blood, taken at week 0. The V gene is TRBV27, the J gene TRBJ2-3, with 11 positions matching TRBD2. CDR3 sequence (DNA): TGTGCCAGCAGTTTATCTCCATATCTAGCGGGAGGAGGAGATACGCAGTATTTT. This sequence encodes CASSLSPYLAGGGDTQYF.